A single sample is the source of the 20 T cell receptor beta chains below, sequenced in a study of blood T cell repertoires in COVID-19. Clones were sequenced by immunoSEQ multiplex PCR, and TCRdb holds only the in-frame ones, with some missing. This table has roughly 150,000 clones, around four fifths appearing once. The sample was peripheral blood. The receptor set was obtained from a woman at least 80 years old with COVID-19, enrolled during active disease.

V gene TRBV12-3 or TRBV12-4 combines with J gene TRBJ2-1, with no clear D. CDR3 length equals 11 residues. V was shortened by 4 bases and J by 6 bases, with 4 bases between the two germline ends. This CDR3 is CASSWANEQFF. CDR3 DNA: TGTGCCAGCAGTTGGGCCAATGAGCAGTTCTTC.

J is TRBJ1-1 and V is TRBV5-1, with D unclear. The germline V and J ends were trimmed by 0 bases and 1 base, with 10 bases remaining between them. The germline gives CDR1 SGHRS, CDR2 YFSETQ. The CDR3 spans 15 residues. In nucleotides, the CDR3 is TGCGCCAGCAGCTTGGCTGGTCCGCGGAACACTGAAGCTTTCTTT. Its protein is CASSLAGPRNTEAFF. The full variable domain, with the rest looked up from reference TRBV5-1 and TRBJ1-1, is KAGVTQTPRYLIKTRGQQVTLSCSPISGHRSVSWYQQTPGQGLQFLFEYFSETQRNKGNFPGRFSGRQFSNSRSEMNVSTLELGDSALYLCASSLAGPRNTEAFFGQGTRLTVV.

V gene TRBV28 combines with J gene TRBJ1-5; the D gene is possibly TRBD1 (6 bases). The germline V gene has CDR1 MDHEN and CDR2 SYDVKM. Trimming removed 7 bases from V and 1 base from J, with 14 bases in between. CDR3 length: 15 residues. CDR3 sequence (DNA): TGTGCCAGCACCCACAGGGTATCGAGCAATCAGCCCCAGCATTTT. This translates into CASTHRVSSNQPQHF.

The chain links TRBV6-5 to TRBJ2-1; D might be TRBD2 (6 bases). V was clipped by 4 bases and J by 10 bases, with 11 bases between them. The CDR3 runs 12 residues. Germline CDR1 MNHEY, CDR2 SVGAGI. The CDR3 is CASSSLSGEQFF. For the CDR3, the DNA is TGTGCCAGCAGTTCCCTTAGCGGAGAGCAGTTCTTC.

The gene calls are TRBV11-1 and TRBJ1-1; 7 bases fit TRBD1. This CDR3 spans 13 amino acids. The germline CDR1 and CDR2 sequences are SGHAT and FQDESV (reference sequence). The V gene end was trimmed by 5 bases and the J gene end by 5 bases; junction bases not matched to a gene: 5. The CDR3, as DNA: TGTGCCAGCAGCCAAGACAGGGAAACTGAAGCTTTCTTT. This gives the protein CASSQDRETEAFF.

With respect to this clone: The junction does not match germline at one end; this may be a read error. J is TRBJ2-4 and V is TRBV19; 7 bases agree with TRBD1. CDR1 and CDR2 from the germline V gene are LNHDA and SQIVND (reference sequence). The CDR3 runs to 10 residues. The CDR3 loop reads CASSIRDRAF. The CDR3 region has the DNA TGTGCCAGTAGTATTCGTGACAGGGCCTTC.

The gene calls are TRBV5-4 and TRBJ2-1, with a tentative D call TRBD2 (7 bases). Trimming shortened V by 0 bases and J by 7 bases, and 14 bases separated the two germline ends. Per germline, CDR1 SGHNT and CDR2 YYREEE (reference sequence). This CDR3 has 15 residues. The CDR3 sequence is CASSLGAGARNEQFF. CDR3 in DNA: TGTGCCAGCAGCTTGGGGGCGGGGGCCAGGAATGAGCAGTTCTTC.

The sample holds a few counts of this clone. V gene TRBV7-6 combines with J gene TRBJ2-5; a weak D match, TRBD2 (6 bases). V gave up 1 base and J gave up 5 bases, with 17 bases separating them. CDR1 and CDR2 from the germline V gene are SGHVS and FNYEAQ. The CDR3 sequence is 16 residues long. CDR3: CASSLGVSGEGETQYF. The CDR3, as DNA: TGTGCCAGCAGCTTAGGAGTTAGCGGAGAGGGGGAGACCCAGTACTTC.

The J gene is TRBJ2-1, the V gene TRBV27; 12 bases are a match to TRBD2. The V gene end was trimmed by 5 bases and the J gene end by 7 bases; junction bases not matched to a gene: 6. CDR1 is MNHEY and CDR2 is SMNVEV in the germline V gene (reference sequence). The CDR3 runs to 15 residues. The CDR3 sequence: CASSRLAGGPNEQFF. CDR3 coding DNA: TGTGCCAGCAGTCGTCTAGCGGGAGGGCCAAATGAGCAGTTCTTC.

This chain connects TRBV6-5 to TRBJ1-2; no clear D gene. V was shortened by 5 bases and J by 10 bases, with 20 bases between the two germline ends. The CDR3 contains 14 residues. CDR1 is MNHEY, CDR2 SVGAGI, per germline. CDR3 residues: CASSPSGFSRAYTF. The CDR3 nucleotides are TGTGCCAGCAGTCCTTCGGGGTTTAGTCGTGCCTACACCTTC.

The chain recombines TRBV28 with TRBJ1-3; 8 bases line up with TRBD1. The CDR3 contains 16 residues. The trim removed 5 bases at V and 8 bases at J, leaving 14 bases unmatched. Germline CDR1 and CDR2: MDHEN and SYDVKM. CDR3 DNA: TGTGCCAGCAGTAAACCGGGACAGGCTGCATGGGACACCATATATTTT. It codes for CASSKPGQAAWDTIYF.

V and J are TRBV24-1 and TRBJ2-7, with unresolved D. This CDR3 has 13 amino acids. Germline CDR1 is KGHDR and CDR2 is SFDVKD. With 0 bases removed from V and 7 bases from J, the gap between germline ends came to 9 bases. The CDR3 region is CATSDLLTGEQYF. The CDR3 DNA sequence: TGTGCCACCAGTGATTTGCTTACCGGGGAGCAGTACTTC.

This clone was counted only a few times. V gene TRBV2 combines with J gene TRBJ1-1; D perhaps matches TRBD1 (5 bases). Germline V gene data show CDR1 as SNHLY and CDR2 as FYNNEI. The V end was cut by 5 bases, the J end by 3 bases, with 22 bases between. CDR3 length equals 17 residues. CDR3 in amino acids: CASSSEPRGRGYTEAFF. The CDR3 DNA sequence: TGTGCCAGCAGTTCCGAGCCCCGGGGACGGGGGTACACTGAAGCTTTCTTT.

The sample holds many counts of this clone. The V call is TRBV24-1, the J call TRBJ1-5, with TRBD1 as a possible D gene (5 bases). The CDR3 is made up of 16 amino acids. Germline loops: CDR1 KGHDR, CDR2 SFDVKD. V was cut by 3 bases and J by 0 bases, with 11 bases left in between. The DNA for the CDR3 is TGTGCCACCAGTGATCACGCAGGGTATAGCAATCAGCCCCAGCATTTT. It specifies CATSDHAGYSNQPQHF.

This chain uses TRBV27 with TRBJ1-4; D not resolved. V lost 5 bases, J lost 0 bases, and 19 bases lay in between. The CDR3 is 18 residues long. Germline CDR1 reads MNHEY; CDR2 reads SMNVEV (reference sequence). CDR3: CASSPPRVWGATNEKLFF. The CDR3 coding sequence is TGTGCCAGCAGTCCGCCGAGGGTGTGGGGAGCAACTAATGAAAAACTGTTTTTT.

The rearrangement links TRBV12-5 to TRBJ2-2, with a tentative D call TRBD2 (5 bases). The CDR3 totals 12 residues. Germline V gene data show CDR1 as LGHNT and CDR2 as FRNRAP. Trimming pared 7 bases from V and 3 bases from J, leaving 6 bases between. The CDR3 region is CASARDTGELFF. Here the CDR3 DNA reads TGTGCTAGTGCGAGGGACACCGGGGAGCTGTTTTTT.

CDR3 DNA sequence: TGCGCCAGCAGCCAAGCAGGGGGGAGTGAGCAGTTCTTC. Protein: CASSQAGGSEQFF. The rearrangement joins TRBV4-1 to TRBJ2-1; tentative D call: TRBD1 (7 bases). The CDR3 contains 13 residues. Trimming took off 1 base at V and 9 bases at J, with 10 bases between the two ends. Looked up from germline, CDR1 is MGHRA and CDR2 is YSYEKL.

The V gene is TRBV28, the J gene TRBJ1-3; D remains ambiguous. V was shortened by 5 bases and J by 3 bases, with 8 bases between the two germline ends. The length of the CDR3 is 13 residues. Germline-derived CDR1 and CDR2 are MDHEN and SYDVKM. The DNA of the CDR3 is TGTGCCAGCAGTCCCCCAGATGGAAACACCATATATTTT. It yields the protein CASSPPDGNTIYF.

The rearrangement uses TRBV14 and TRBJ1-2, with D unresolved. Germline V gene sequence: CDR1 SGHDN, CDR2 FVKESK. CDR3 length: 14 amino acids. With 4 bases removed from V and 4 bases from J, the gap between germline ends came to 13 bases. The CDR3 coding sequence is TGTGCCAGCAGCCCGCAGAACAGCCGCTATGGCTACACCTTC. It codes for CASSPQNSRYGYTF.

This chain connects TRBV14 to TRBJ2-7, with 9 positions matching TRBD1. V lost 3 bases, J lost 5 bases, and 11 bases stayed unmatched. The CDR3 runs to 16 residues. The germline V gene has CDR1 SGHDN and CDR2 FVKESK. CDR3 DNA sequence: TGTGCCAGCAGCCATCTACCCGGGACAGGGCCCCACGAGCAGTACTTC. Protein product: CASSHLPGTGPHEQYF.